This is a list of T cell receptor beta chains from one sample in a study of OX40 agonist ivuxolimab in advanced cancers. Measured with immunoSEQ multiplex PCR; TCRdb has only the in-frame clones, and not every one. This sample has about 100,000 clones, with around 91% found just once. The sequences come from CD4+ or CD8+ T cells sorted from blood, collected in a trial of the OX40 agonist ivuxolimab. These receptors originate from an adult with an advanced solid tumor such as melanoma, head and neck, liver or kidney cancer. The CDR3 runs from the conserved cysteine through the conserved F or W. The order of the fields is clone size, D gene, J gene, V gene, CDR3 protein, CDR3 DNA. A D gene is named only where the DNA matches it firmly. Expanded clones are given a class, and other clones once, few, many or no size at all.

NA	NA	TRBJ2-2	TRBV5-5	CASSLGGLYTGELFF	TGTGCCAGCAGCCTCGGTGGGCTTTACACCGGGGAGCTGTTTTTT
NA	NA	TRBJ2-7	TRBV27	CASQDPGIRTEQYF	TGTGCCAGCCAAGACCCGGGTATCAGAACCGAGCAGTACTTC
NA	TRBD1	TRBJ2-3	TRBV6-1	CASSVPQGAGDTQYF	TGTGCCAGCAGTGTTCCACAGGGGGCAGGGGATACGCAGTATTTT
few	NA	TRBJ1-1	TRBV7-9	CASSLGRPVLNTEAFF	TGTGCCAGCAGCTTAGGTCGCCCGGTTTTGAACACTGAAGCTTTCTTT
NA	TRBD2	TRBJ2-1	TRBV2	CASNKWGLAGVGHDEQFF	TGTGCCAGCAATAAGTGGGGACTAGCGGGAGTGGGACACGATGAGCAGTTCTTC
once	NA	TRBJ2-1	TRBV9	CASSTRGPNSPYYNEQFF	TGTGCCAGCAGCACCCGGGGACCAAACTCCCCCTATTACAATGAGCAGTTCTTC
NA	NA	TRBJ1-4	TRBV19	CASSRGPRELFF	TGTGCCAGTAGTCGGGGCCCTAGGGAACTGTTTTTT
once	NA	TRBJ1-2	TRBV6-1	CASSEVGPPYGYTF	TGTGCCAGCAGTGAAGTTGGCCCGCCCTATGGCTACACCTTC
NA	TRBD2	TRBJ2-1	TRBV5-8	CASSLILAGEKQFF	TGTGCCAGCAGCTTGATACTAGCGGGAGAAAAGCAGTTCTTC
NA	TRBD1	TRBJ1-2	TRBV5-1	CASSLVGTGDGYTF	TGCGCCAGCAGCTTGGTTGGGACAGGGGATGGCTACACCTTC
NA	NA	TRBJ2-7	TRBV28	CAYGNPPGEQYF	TGTGCCTACGGGAACCCCCCTGGGGAGCAGTACTTC
NA	TRBD1	TRBJ2-7	TRBV4-2	CASSQEQGVGYEQYF	TGTGCCAGCAGCCAAGAACAGGGGGTCGGCTACGAGCAGTACTTC